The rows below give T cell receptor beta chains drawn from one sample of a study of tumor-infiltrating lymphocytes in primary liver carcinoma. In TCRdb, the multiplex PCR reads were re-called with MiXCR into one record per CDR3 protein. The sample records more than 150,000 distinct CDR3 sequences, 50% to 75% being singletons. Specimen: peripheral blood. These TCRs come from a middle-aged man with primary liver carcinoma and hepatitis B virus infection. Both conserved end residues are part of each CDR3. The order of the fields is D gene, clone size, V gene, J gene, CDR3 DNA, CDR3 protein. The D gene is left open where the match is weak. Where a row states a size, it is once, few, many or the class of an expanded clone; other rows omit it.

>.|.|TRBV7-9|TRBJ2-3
TGTGCCAGCAGCTCACCAGGGTCCCGCTCTAGCATAGATACGCAGTATTTT
CASSSPGSRSSIDTQYF
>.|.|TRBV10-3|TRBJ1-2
TGTACCATCAGTGACCACCTCTTGGGGAAGGATGGCTACACCTTC
CTISDHLLGKDGYTF
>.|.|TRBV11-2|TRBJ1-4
TGTGCCAGCAGCTCTTTGTGGTTACAGGTGTCGGCTGAAAAACTGTTTTTT
CASSSLWLQVSAEKLFF
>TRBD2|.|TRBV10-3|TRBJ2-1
TGTGCCATCAGTGAGTCGATAGCCAGCGGGAAAAATGAGCAGTTCTTC
CAISESIASGKNEQFF
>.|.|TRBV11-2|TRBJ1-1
TGTGCCAGCCGCTTAGGAGGGAACACTGAAGCCTTCTTT
CASRLGGNTEAFF
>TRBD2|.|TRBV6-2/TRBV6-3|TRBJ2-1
TGTGCCAGCAGTCCCAGACAGGGGGTGCGGACTAGCGGGAAAAATGAGCAGTTCTTC
CASSPRQGVRTSGKNEQFF
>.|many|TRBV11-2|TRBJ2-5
TGTGCCAGCAGCTTAGGGGCCCAAGAGACCCAGTACTTC
CASSLGAQETQYF
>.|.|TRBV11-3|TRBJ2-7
TGTGCCAGCTGCTTAGATGAGGGAGAAGATGAGCAGTACTTC
CASCLDEGEDEQYF
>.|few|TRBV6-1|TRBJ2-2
TGTGCCAGCAGTGAATGGGTCACCGGGGAGCTGTTTTTT
CASSEWVTGELFF
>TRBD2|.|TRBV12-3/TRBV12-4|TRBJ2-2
TGTGCCAGCAGTAGACTAGCGGATTACACCGGGGAGCTGTTTTTT
CASSRLADYTGELFF
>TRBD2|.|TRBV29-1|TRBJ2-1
TGCAGCGTGGGCAGCGGGATTTACAATGAGCAGTTCTTC
CSVGSGIYNEQFF
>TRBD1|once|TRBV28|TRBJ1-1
TGTGCCAGCAGCCTGCACAGGGGAGGGACTGAAGCTTCCTTT
CASSLHRGGTEASF
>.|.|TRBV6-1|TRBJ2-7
TGTTCCAGCAGAATACAGGGTTACGAGCAGTACTTC
CSSRIQGYEQYF
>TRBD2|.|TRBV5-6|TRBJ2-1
TGTGCCAGCAGCTATGGACTAGCGGGAGGGAATGAGCAGTTCTTC
CASSYGLAGGNEQFF
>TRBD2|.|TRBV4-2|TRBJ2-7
TGTGCCAGCAGCCAAGAGGGGGAGGGGGAGCAGTACTTC
CASSQEGEGEQYF
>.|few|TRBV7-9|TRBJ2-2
TGTGCCAGCAGCTTCGCATACGGGGAGCTGTTTTTT
CASSFAYGELFF
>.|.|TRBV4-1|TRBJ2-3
TGCGCCAGCAGCGGAACCTCAGATACGCGGTATTTT
CASSGTSDTRYF
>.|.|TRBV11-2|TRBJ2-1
TGTGCCAGCAGTTTAGAAACTCTTAGTGAGCAGTTCTTC
CASSLETLSEQFF
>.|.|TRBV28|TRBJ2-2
TGTGCCAGCCTCACGATAGGGGTAGGGAACACCGGGGAGCTGTTTTTT
CASLTIGVGNTGELFF
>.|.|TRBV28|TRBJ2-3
TGTGCCAGCAGTTCAAGGGCCAGCGCGCAGTATTTT
CASSSRASAQYF
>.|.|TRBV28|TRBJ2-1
TGTGCCAGCAGTGCCCGGCCCCATGAGCAGTTCTTC
CASSARPHEQFF
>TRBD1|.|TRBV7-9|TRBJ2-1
TGTGCCAGCAGCCTCCAGGGGGCCTCCTACAATGAGCACTTCTTC
CASSLQGASYNEHFF
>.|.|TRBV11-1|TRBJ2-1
TGTGCCAGCAGCTTAGAAACCAGGACACACAATGGGCAGTTCTTC
CASSLETRTHNGQFF
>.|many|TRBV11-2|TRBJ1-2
TGTGCCAGCAGCTTAGGTCACGGGGTTGGCTACACCTTC
CASSLGHGVGYTF
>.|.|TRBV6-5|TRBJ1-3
TGTGCCAGCAGTGTATTGGGACGGTTCTCTGGAAACACCATATATTTT
CASSVLGRFSGNTIYF
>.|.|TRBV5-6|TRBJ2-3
TGTGCCAGCGGGGGGTTTTCGATCGGCGGGACCAGTCGAACAGATACGCAGTATTTT
CASGGFSIGGTSRTDTQYF
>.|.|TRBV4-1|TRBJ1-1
TGCGCCAGCAACCAAGGGGCAGGGGCGTACGTGAACACTGAAGCTTTCTTT
CASNQGAGAYVNTEAFF
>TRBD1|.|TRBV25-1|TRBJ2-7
TGTGCCAGCATGCCCCAAGACAGGGGATACGAGCAGTACTTC
CASMPQDRGYEQYF
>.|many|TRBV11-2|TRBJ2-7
TGTGCCAGCAGCCCCATTGGGGGAGGCACCTCTCGCGAGCAGTACTTC
CASSPIGGGTSREQYF
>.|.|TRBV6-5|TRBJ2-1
TGTGCCAGCAGCCGACCGGAGGGGGGGAATGAGCAGTTCTTC
CASSRPEGGNEQFF
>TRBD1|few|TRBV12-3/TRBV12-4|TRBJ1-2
TGTGCCAGCAGTTTAGAGGGGGCAGGGGGCTACACCTTC
CASSLEGAGGYTF
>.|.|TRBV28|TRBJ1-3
TGTGCCAGCAGTCAACACGAATCTGGAAACACCATATATTTT
CASSQHESGNTIYF
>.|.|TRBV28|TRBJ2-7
TGTGCCAGCAGTTTAGGGACGGAGAGCTCCTACGAGCAGTACTTC
CASSLGTESSYEQYF
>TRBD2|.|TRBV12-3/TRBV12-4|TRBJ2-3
TGTACCAGCAGTTTTCGGGAGGGCACAGATACGCAGTATTTT
CTSSFREGTDTQYF
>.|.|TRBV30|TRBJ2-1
TGTGCCTGGAGTGCCCCCGGCAATGAGCAGTTCTTC
CAWSAPGNEQFF
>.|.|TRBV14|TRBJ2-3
TGTGCCAGCAGCCAAGTGTCTAGCGATGTAACAGATACGCAGTATTTT
CASSQVSSDVTDTQYF
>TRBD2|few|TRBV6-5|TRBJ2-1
TGTGCCAGCAGTTCCCATAGCGGGAGGTCCTACAATGAGCAGTTCTTC
CASSSHSGRSYNEQFF
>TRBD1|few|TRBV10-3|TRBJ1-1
TGTGCCATCAGGGCGACAGGGGTGAACACTGAAGCTTTCTTT
CAIRATGVNTEAFF
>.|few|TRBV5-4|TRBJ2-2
TGTGCCAGCAGCCAACGGATTGCCGGGGAGCTGTTTTTT
CASSQRIAGELFF
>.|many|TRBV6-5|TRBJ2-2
TGTGCCAGCAGTTACTCTCGGGACACCGGGGAGCTGTTTTTT
CASSYSRDTGELFF
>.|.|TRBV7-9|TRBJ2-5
TGTGCCAGCAGCGCCGGCCAGGGAAGAGAGACCCAGTACTTC
CASSAGQGRETQYF
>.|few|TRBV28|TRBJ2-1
TGTGCCAGCAGTTTCGGCACCTCCAATGAGCAGTTCTTC
CASSFGTSNEQFF
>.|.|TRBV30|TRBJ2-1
TGTGCCTGGAGCGAGGGGGGCGGGGGTAGCTCCTACAATGAGCAGTTCTTC
CAWSEGGGGSSYNEQFF
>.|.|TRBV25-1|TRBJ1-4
TGTGCCAGCAGATGGACAGCTAATGAAAAACTGTTTTTT
CASRWTANEKLFF
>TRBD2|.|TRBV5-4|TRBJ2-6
TGTGCCAGCAGCTTAGGGGCAGGGAGGGTTGCTGGGGCCAACGTCCTGACTTTC
CASSLGAGRVAGANVLTF
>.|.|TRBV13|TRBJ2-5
TGTGCCAGCAGCTTAGGACGGGGCCGCCAAGAGACCCAGTACTTC
CASSLGRGRQETQYF
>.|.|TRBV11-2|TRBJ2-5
TGTGCCAGCAGCTTCCCGAGACTCCCCGGGGAGACCCAGTACTTC
CASSFPRLPGETQYF
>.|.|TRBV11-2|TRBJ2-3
TGTGCCAGCCCCGGGGGCACAGATACGCAGTATTTT
CASPGGTDTQYF
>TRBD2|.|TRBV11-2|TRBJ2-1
TGTGCCAACAGCTTAGAGGGACTAGTAGGCAATGGGCAGCTCTTC
CANSLEGLVGNGQLF